This T cell receptor (beta chain) was captured in a study of blood T cells in healthy people across ages. Primed by a sample-barcoded 5' primer and a J-beta primer mix, a second PCR proceeded for about 6 to 11 cycles. TCRdb re-derived calls from the 5' RACE reads in MiXCR, one entry per CDR3 protein. The sample contains 1.5 million or so distinct CDR3 sequences, around 39% of which appear only once. V was shortened by 3 bases and J by 5 bases, with 16 bases between the two germline ends. The CDR3 covers 15 residues. Source material: blood. This clonotype originated in a woman younger than 30 in good health. The rearrangement joins TRBV12-3 or TRBV12-4 to TRBJ1-1; D perhaps matches TRBD1 (6 bases). CDR3 loop: CASSFGGGRGTEAFF. CDR3 DNA sequence: TGTGCCAGCAGTTTTGGAGGGGGTCGAGGGACTGAAGCTTTCTTT.